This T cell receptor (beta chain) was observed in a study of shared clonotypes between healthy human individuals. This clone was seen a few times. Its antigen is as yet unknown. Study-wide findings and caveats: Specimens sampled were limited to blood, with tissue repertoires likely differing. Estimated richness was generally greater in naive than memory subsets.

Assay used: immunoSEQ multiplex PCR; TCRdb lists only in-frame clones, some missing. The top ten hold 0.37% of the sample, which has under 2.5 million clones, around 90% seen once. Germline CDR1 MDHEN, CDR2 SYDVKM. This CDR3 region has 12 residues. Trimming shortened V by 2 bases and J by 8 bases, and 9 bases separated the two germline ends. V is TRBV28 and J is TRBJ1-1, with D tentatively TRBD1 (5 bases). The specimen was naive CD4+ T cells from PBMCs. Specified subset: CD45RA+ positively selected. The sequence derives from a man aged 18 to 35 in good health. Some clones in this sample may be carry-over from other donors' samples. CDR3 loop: CASSLGGGEAFF. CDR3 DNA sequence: TGTGCCAGCAGTTTAGGTGGGGGGGAAGCTTTCTTT. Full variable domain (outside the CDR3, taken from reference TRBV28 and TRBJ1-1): DVKVTQSSRYLVKRTGEKVFLECVQDMDHENMFWYRQDPGLGLRLIYFSYDVKMKEKGDIPEGYSVSREKKERFSLILESASTNQTSMYLCASSLGGGEAFFGQGTRLTVV.